The T cell receptor (beta chain) described here comes from a study of technical replicates of blood from several donors. Method: immunoSEQ multiplex PCR; TCRdb's copy keeps in-frame clones and lacks some. The sample holds 85,000 to 100,000 clones, 95% seen once. CDR3 length: 15 residues. Unmatched junction bases numbered 6, after V lost 4 bases and J lost 2 bases. Per the germline V gene, CDR1 is SGHRS and CDR2 is YFSETQ. This receptor was taken from a human donor in good health. The chain joins TRBV5-1 to TRBJ1-5; 7 bases map to TRBD1. The sample was T cells isolated from PBMCs. CDR3 sequence (DNA): TGCGCCAGCAGCAGAGGCCAGGGGGGCAATCAGCCCCAGCATTTT. This codes for CASSRGQGGNQPQHF.